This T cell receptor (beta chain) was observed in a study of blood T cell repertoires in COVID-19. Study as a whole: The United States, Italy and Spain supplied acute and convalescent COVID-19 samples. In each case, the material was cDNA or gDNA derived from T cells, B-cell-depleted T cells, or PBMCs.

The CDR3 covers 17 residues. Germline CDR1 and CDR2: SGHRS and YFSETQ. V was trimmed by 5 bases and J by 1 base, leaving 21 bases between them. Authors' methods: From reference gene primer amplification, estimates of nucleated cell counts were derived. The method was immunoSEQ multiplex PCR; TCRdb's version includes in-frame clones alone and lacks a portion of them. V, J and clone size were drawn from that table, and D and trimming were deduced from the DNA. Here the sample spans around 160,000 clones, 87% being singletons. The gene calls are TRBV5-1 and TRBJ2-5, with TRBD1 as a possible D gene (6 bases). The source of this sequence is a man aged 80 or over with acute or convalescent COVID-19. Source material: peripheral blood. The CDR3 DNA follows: TGCGCCAGCAGTGAGGGGACAACCCGAGGAATCCAAGAGACCCAGTACTTC. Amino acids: CASSEGTTRGIQETQYF. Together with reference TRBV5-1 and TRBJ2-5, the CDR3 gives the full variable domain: KAGVTQTPRYLIKTRGQQVTLSCSPISGHRSVSWYQQTPGQGLQFLFEYFSETQRNKGNFPGRFSGRQFSNSRSEMNVSTLELGDSALYLCASSEGTTRGIQETQYFGPGTRLLVL.